This entry lists 25 T cell receptor beta chains sequenced from one sample in a study of low-dose radiotherapy and immunotherapy resistance in tumors. TRAV- and TRBV-specific primers, spanning alpha and beta chains, primed first-strand cDNA. Amplification, which lasted approximately 19 PCR cycles, used a constant-region primer and V-primer adapter to amplify TCRs. In TCRdb, the reads were re-called with MiXCR into one record per CDR3 protein. The sample gives 100,000 or so distinct CDR3 sequences, around 9.2% of which show up once; roughly 1% is in the top ten. Indicated time point: before trial treatment. Specimen: PBMCs, collected before treatment. All receptors derive from a male donor with prostate cancer.

This clonotype has at least ten counts. The chain employs TRBV18 and TRBJ2-5; D may match TRBD1 or TRBD2 (5 bases each). The CDR3 spans 15 residues. Trimming removed 1 base at V and 1 base at J, with 10 bases between. Looked up from germline, CDR1 is KGHSH and CDR2 is LQKENI. The CDR3: CASSPLSGTQETQYF. As DNA, the CDR3 is TGTGCCAGCTCACCACTGTCCGGGACCCAAGAGACCCAGTACTTC.

This clonotype was counted at least ten times. This rearrangement joins TRBV4-1 to TRBJ1-2; 7 positions agree with TRBD1. The trim removed 0 bases at V and 4 bases at J, leaving 5 bases unmatched. From germline, CDR1 is MGHRA and CDR2 YSYEKL. The CDR3 consists of 15 residues. This CDR3 is CASSQDPGQPYGYTF. CDR3 nucleotides: TGCGCCAGCAGCCAAGACCCGGGACAGCCCTATGGCTACACCTTC.

This clonotype has at least ten counts. The chain is built from TRBV18 and TRBJ2-3, with D perhaps TRBD1 (6 bases). Looked up from germline, CDR1 is KGHSH and CDR2 is LQKENI. V lost 6 bases and J lost 2, with 15 bases in between. CDR3 length: 15 residues. The CDR3 is CASSSNGQPTDTQYF. The CDR3, as DNA: TGTGCCAGCTCGTCAAATGGACAGCCCACAGATACGCAGTATTTT. The complete variable domain, with remaining parts taken from reference TRBV18 and TRBJ2-3, reads NAGVMQNPRHLVRRRGQEARLRCSPMKGHSHVYWYRQLPEEGLKFMVYLQKENIIDESGMPKERFSAEFPKEGPSILRIQQVVRGDSAAYFCASSSNGQPTDTQYFGPGTRLTVL.

In its sample, this clonotype was seen many times. The rearrangement joins TRBV7-2 to TRBJ2-5, with 11 bases lining up with TRBD2. J was trimmed by 4 bases and V by 5 bases; bases with no gene match: 9. The V gene's germline CDR1 is SGHTA and CDR2 FQGNSA. This CDR3 is built from 16 residues. The CDR3 coding sequence is TGTGCCAGCAGCCCCCAACTAGCGGGAGCTTTAGAGACCCAGTACTTC. Residues: CASSPQLAGALETQYF.

This clonotype was seen ten or more times. The chain recombines TRBV20-1 with TRBJ2-7; the match to TRBD1 covers 10 bases. Germline V gene lookup returns CDR1 DFQATT and CDR2 SNEGSKA (reference sequence). The CDR3 has 14 residues. Trimming took 5 bases from V and 5 from J; bases not matched to a gene: 9. Here the CDR3 DNA reads TGCAGTGCTGAAACCGGGACAGGGGCCCACGAGCAGTACTTC. It yields the protein CSAETGTGAHEQYF.

This clonotype was counted ten times or more. This chain joins TRBV6-5 and TRBJ2-3; D remains unclear. Germline V gives CDR1 MNHEY, CDR2 SVGAGI. The CDR3 runs to 13 residues. V shed 6 bases and J shed 4 bases, with 11 bases lying between them. The CDR3 region has the DNA TGTGCCAGCAGCCGAATCCAAGCAGATACGCAGTATTTT. This translates into CASSRIQADTQYF.

At least ten counts were recorded for this clonotype. The rearrangement uses TRBV5-1 and TRBJ2-1; D gene uncertain. The germline V gene has CDR1 SGHRS and CDR2 YFSETQ. The CDR3 is 14 amino acids. V lost 7 bases and J lost 7, with 18 bases in between. This CDR3 is CASGPMAVENEQFF. The CDR3 coding sequence is TGCGCCAGCGGACCCATGGCAGTGGAGAATGAGCAGTTCTTC. Looking up the rest from reference TRBV5-1 and TRBJ2-1 gives the full variable domain: KAGVTQTPRYLIKTRGQQVTLSCSPISGHRSVSWYQQTPGQGLQFLFEYFSETQRNKGNFPGRFSGRQFSNSRSEMNVSTLELGDSALYLCASGPMAVENEQFFGPGTRLTVL.

This clonotype was observed at least ten times. The chain couples TRBV20-1 to TRBJ2-2, with D possibly TRBD2 on 5 matching bases. The germline V gene has CDR1 DFQATT and CDR2 SNEGSKA (reference sequence). The V gene lost 1 base and the J gene lost 6 bases, with 6 bases spanning the gap. CDR3 length equals 12 residues. Here the CDR3 reads CSARGGAGELFF. The CDR3 nucleotides are TGCAGTGCTAGAGGGGGAGCCGGGGAGCTGTTTTTT.

For this clonotype: A far larger clone is one base from this, pointing to a likely read error. This chain joins TRBV29-1 and TRBJ2-1; possible D gene TRBD2, 6 bases. The CDR3 is 11 amino acids. Germline-derived CDR1 and CDR2 are SQVTM and ANQGSEA. V was cut by 4 bases and J by 10 bases, with 11 bases left in between. The CDR3, as DNA: TGCAGCGTTGTAAGCGGGTCCGAGCAGTTCTTC. It yields the protein CSVVSGSEQFF.

This clonotype came up many times. Written as DNA, the CDR3 is TGTGCCAGCAACAGACAGGGGGCAAGGGCTTTCTTT. Translated, it gives CASNRQGARAFF. The chain carries TRBV6-2 or TRBV6-3 and TRBJ1-1, with TRBD1 matching 10 bases. The germline V gene has CDR1 MNHEY and CDR2 SVGEGT. V shed 7 bases and J 11 bases; nucleotides not matched to a gene: 7. The CDR3 contains 12 residues.

Details on this clonotype: This may be a read error, as it is one base from a much larger clone. The chain links TRBV2 to TRBJ2-7, with D possibly being TRBD1 (6 bases). Germline CDR1 is SNHLY and CDR2 is FYNNEI. This CDR3 is built from 11 residues. The CDR3 here is CVSRGGLEQYF. CDR3 nucleotides: TGTGTCAGCAGAGGGGGTCTCGAGCAGTACTTC.

Worth noting for this clonotype: A much larger clone differs by one base, so this may be a read error. The chain recombines TRBV30 with TRBJ2-3; D not resolved. Germline V lookup: CDR1 GTSNPN, CDR2 SVGIG (reference sequence). The length of the CDR3 is 15 residues. V was shortened by 2 bases and J by 5 bases, with 17 bases between the two germline ends. In DNA form, the CDR3 reads TGTGCCTGGAGTTTCCCCCACGGTTATATAGATACGCAGTATTTT. Its protein product is CAWSFPHGYIDTQYF.

On this clonotype itself: A much bigger clone sits one base away, suggesting this may be a read error. The genes are TRBV20-1 and TRBJ2-7, with D hard to call. The CDR3 is made up of 14 amino acids. CDR1 is DFQATT, CDR2 SNEGSKA, per germline (reference sequence). Deletions cut 5 bases from V and 7 bases from J, with 21 bases between. Here the CDR3 DNA reads TGCAGTGCTCATCCCGGAGAGTTGGGGAATGAGCAGTACTTC. Protein: CSAHPGELGNEQYF.

At least ten counts were recorded for this clonotype. The rearrangement uses TRBV27 and TRBJ2-5; D gene ambiguous. Trimming removed 5 bases from V and 0 bases from J, with 10 bases in between. The CDR3 sequence is 14 residues long. CDR1 MNHEY and CDR2 SMNVEV come from the germline V gene (reference sequence). The CDR3 loop is CASSKEINQETQYF. Written as DNA, the CDR3 is TGTGCCAGCAGTAAGGAGATCAACCAAGAGACCCAGTACTTC.

This clonotype appeared many times. The chain is built from TRBV3-1 and TRBJ2-2; TRBD2 is a possible D gene (6 bases). V lost 4 bases and J 4 bases, leaving 10 bases between the germline ends. The CDR3 contains 14 residues. Per germline, CDR1 LGHDT and CDR2 YNNKEL (reference sequence). CDR3 in DNA: TGTGCCAGCAGCCCCGGGACTTCCACCGGGGAGCTGTTTTTT. As protein: CASSPGTSTGELFF.

This clonotype was picked up many times. The chain recombines TRBV24-1 with TRBJ2-3; no definite D call. The germline V gene encodes CDR1 KGHDR and CDR2 SFDVKD. V was pared by 5 bases and J by 6 bases, with 11 bases between. This CDR3 region has 13 residues. The CDR3 nucleotides read TGTGCCACCAGTGTCCCAGGATCGGATACGCAGTATTTT. It is translated as CATSVPGSDTQYF.

This clonotype was seen only a few times. The rearrangement joins TRBV7-8 to TRBJ2-3; a possible D gene is TRBD2 (6 bases). CDR1 is SGHVS and CDR2 is FQNEAQ in the germline V gene. The CDR3 spans 14 residues. The germline V and J ends were trimmed by 5 bases and 2 bases, with 11 bases remaining between them. The CDR3 bases are TGTGCCAGCAGCCAGGGACTTTCCACAGATACGCAGTATTTT. Translated: CASSQGLSTDTQYF.

This clonotype was recorded at least ten times. The chain combines TRBV19 with TRBJ1-5; 9 bases match TRBD1. Germline CDR1 LNHDA, CDR2 SQIVND (reference sequence). The ends lost 4 bases at V and 5 bases at J; junction bases unmatched: 6. The length of the CDR3 is 15 residues. DNA of the CDR3: TGTGCCAGTAGTAGAACAGGGGGCCGGGATCAGCCCCAGCATTTT. Amino acid sequence: CASSRTGGRDQPQHF.

Ten or more counts support this clonotype. The genes are TRBV7-2 and TRBJ2-7; D is unresolved. This CDR3 is built from 14 residues. Germline values: CDR1 SGHTA, CDR2 FQGNSA. V lost 5 bases and J 2 bases, leaving 13 bases between the germline ends. This CDR3 reads CASSPRHLAYEQYF. CDR3 coding DNA: TGTGCCAGCAGCCCCAGACATCTGGCCTACGAGCAGTACTTC.

This clonotype was detected many times. This rearrangement joins TRBV4-2 to TRBJ2-7; TRBD2 aligns across 10 bases. CDR3 length equals 15 residues. With V trimmed by 8 bases and J by 5 bases, 12 bases remained unmatched. Germline CDR1 LGHNA, CDR2 YNFKEQ. The CDR3 region has the DNA TGTGCCAGCGGCCCGGAGGCTAGCGGGAGCAACGAGCAGTACTTC. This translates into CASGPEASGSNEQYF.

This clonotype was picked up many times. The chain uses TRBV4-3 and TRBJ2-1; no firm D call. Trimming shortened V by 2 bases and J by 3 bases, and 8 bases separated the two germline ends. CDR1 and CDR2 from the germline V gene are LGHNA and YSLEER. This CDR3 contains 14 residues. The CDR3 region has the DNA TGCGCCAGCAGCCAATCGGGCAGCTACAATGAGCAGTTCTTC. Translated: CASSQSGSYNEQFF.

In its sample, this clonotype was seen many times. This chain joins TRBV12-5 and TRBJ2-1, with TRBD2 identical over 8 bases. J lost 5 bases, V lost 7 bases, and 7 bases had no gene match. There are 14 residues in the CDR3. Germline lookup yields CDR1 LGHNT and CDR2 FRNRAP. As DNA, the CDR3 is TGTGCTAGTGCTACTTCGGGGGGGAACAATGAGCAGTTCTTC. Protein product: CASATSGGNNEQFF.

This clonotype was found many times. The V call is TRBV27, the J call TRBJ2-1, with D tentatively TRBD1 (6 bases). The germline V gene encodes CDR1 MNHEY and CDR2 SMNVEV (reference sequence). CDR3 size: 15 residues. V was shortened by 2 bases and J by 7 bases, with 15 bases between the two germline ends. CDR3 sequence (DNA): TGTGCCAGCAGTTTAGCGGCAGGGGCCTGGAATGAGCAGTTCTTC. Translated, it gives CASSLAAGAWNEQFF.

This clonotype occurred many times. The rearrangement links TRBV7-2 to TRBJ2-1; 8 bases agree with TRBD2. The CDR3 sequence is 15 residues long. V gave up 5 bases and J gave up 8 bases; unmatched junction bases: 11. The V gene's germline CDR1 is SGHTA and CDR2 FQGNSA. As DNA, the CDR3 is TGTGCCAGCAGCCCCTTCGCGGGAGGAGGAGATGAGCAGTTCTTC. Amino acids: CASSPFAGGGDEQFF.

This clonotype was recorded many times. The chain joins TRBV6-5 to TRBJ2-1; TRBD2 agrees at 15 bases. Germline V gives CDR1 MNHEY, CDR2 SVGAGI. J gave up 10 bases and V 6 bases, and 7 bases lay outside the gene matches. The CDR3 loop spans 15 amino acids. This CDR3 reads CASSHKGLAGGEQFF. CDR3 nucleotides: TGTGCCAGCAGCCATAAAGGACTAGCGGGAGGGGAGCAGTTCTTC.